This T cell receptor beta chain was captured in a study of blood T cells in healthy people across ages. General study points: Per million T cells, TCR beta diversity dropped about linearly as age rose. Estimates of total diversity, which came from one million sequenced T cells, were considered to be underestimates.

A J-beta primer mix and a sample-barcoded 5' primer were used in a second PCR of roughly 6 to 11 cycles. TCRdb independently ran MiXCR on the 5' RACE reads; one entry per CDR3 protein. This table holds over a million distinct CDR3 sequences, roughly 60% found once. Isolating PBMCs gave at least 6.5 million of these cells per sample. Details on this clonotype: The antigen remains undetermined.

Germline V gene sequence: CDR1 KGHSH, CDR2 LQKENI. Unmatched junction bases numbered 11, after V lost 7 bases and J lost 4 bases. The CDR3 contains 15 residues. The sequence was obtained from a man younger than 35 in good health. Specimen: blood. The chain uses TRBV18 and TRBJ1-1, with 8 bases that match TRBD1. CDR3 loop: CASLPGQAAGTEAFF. CDR3 in DNA: TGTGCCAGCTTGCCGGGACAGGCGGCGGGCACTGAAGCTTTCTTT.